This T cell receptor beta chain is drawn from a study of CD8 T cells in ankylosing spondylitis. This clonotype was seen a handful of times. The V and J ends lost 6 bases and 2 bases, in that order; junction bases with no gene match: 12. Germline V lookup: CDR1 DFQATT, CDR2 SNEGSKA (reference sequence). This CDR3 spans 15 amino acids. MiXCR, applied by TCRdb to the 5' RACE reads, yields one record per CDR3 protein. This sample has some 240,000 distinct CDR3 sequences; about 20% occur once, and the top ten carry roughly a third. V usage is TRBV20-1 and J usage is TRBJ2-5; 7 bases line up with TRBD1. The sample was blood, either unsorted or a sorted T cell fraction (not recorded which). The TCR was taken from a male donor with ankylosing spondylitis or in good health (not recorded which). CDR3 protein: CSAEPPGQLQETQYF. CDR3 nucleotide sequence: TGCAGTGCGGAGCCTCCGGGACAGTTACAAGAGACCCAGTACTTC.